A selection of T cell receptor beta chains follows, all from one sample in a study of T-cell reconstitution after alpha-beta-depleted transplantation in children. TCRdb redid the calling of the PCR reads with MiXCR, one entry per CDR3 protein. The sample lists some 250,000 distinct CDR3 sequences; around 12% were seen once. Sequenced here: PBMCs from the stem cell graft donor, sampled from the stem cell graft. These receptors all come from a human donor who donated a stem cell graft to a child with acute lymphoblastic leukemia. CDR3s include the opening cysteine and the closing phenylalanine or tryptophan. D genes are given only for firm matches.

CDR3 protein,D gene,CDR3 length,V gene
CASSNQGGQANSPLHF,TRBD1,16,TRBV12-3/TRBV12-4
CSASRTINEKLFF,-,13,TRBV20-1
CASRRLGGSEAFF,-,13,TRBV2
CAISEEDPGELFF,-,13,TRBV10-3
CSAGLAEINEQFF,TRBD2,13,TRBV29-1
CASSPQGVAAPRAKNIQYF,TRBD1,19,TRBV11-1
CASSFPTGGSGPDKNIQYF,-,19,TRBV11-1
CAKNLTQGANSPLHF,TRBD1,15,TRBV24-1
CATAGTGTTDTQYF,TRBD1,14,TRBV10-3
CSARSHTASNQPQHF,-,15,TRBV20-1
CASSLWGRSSYNEQFF,-,16,TRBV5-1
CSPNSQGGSYTF,-,12,TRBV20-1
CASSPDLYEQYF,-,12,TRBV6-6
CASSSPGLAGGSSYNEQFF,TRBD2,19,TRBV28
CASRIQGAYNEQFF,-,14,TRBV6-5
CASSLEGAGSYEQYF,-,15,TRBV5-1
CASSWVLDTQYF,-,12,TRBV5-6
CASSFRSEWDSSYEQYF,TRBD1,17,TRBV5-1
CASSLRGGSGDTQYF,TRBD2,15,TRBV5-1
CSARDGTSGGPSYEQYF,TRBD2,17,TRBV20-1
CASSSPVNEQFF,-,12,TRBV28
CASSGRTDQETQYF,-,14,TRBV9
CASSRVGTGGRYTEAFF,TRBD1,17,TRBV4-1
CASSSLAGGGGTDTQYF,TRBD2,17,TRBV7-2
CASSAGLAGADYEQYF,TRBD2,16,TRBV5-4
CSAPGLAGSTGELFF,TRBD2,15,TRBV20-1
CSVDEGTGANVLTF,-,14,TRBV29-1
CSVEKGTGELFF,-,12,TRBV29-1
CASSQDRLGGGAAETQYF,TRBD2,18,TRBV3-1
CSARDGGASTDTQYF,TRBD2,15,TRBV20-1
CATSDRQGVNEKLFF,TRBD1,15,TRBV24-1
CASSGATLSGGATDTQYF,TRBD2,18,TRBV9
CASSLDGGPGTEAFF,-,15,TRBV5-1
CASSGYMSNTEAFF,-,14,TRBV4-3
CASSLGTEYNEQFF,-,14,TRBV7-9
CASKRTSGSREGEQYF,TRBD2,16,TRBV19
CASSLVDRTLEDTIYF,-,16,TRBV5-1
CASSWDREKLFF,TRBD1,12,TRBV6-5
CASSATGDEKLFF,TRBD1,13,TRBV12-3/TRBV12-4
CASSYLGAYTGELFF,-,15,TRBV6-2/TRBV6-3
CSASWREPWQETQYF,TRBD2,15,TRBV20-1
CASSLSGGTEAFF,-,13,TRBV12-3/TRBV12-4
CASSYNRESEAFF,-,13,TRBV27
CASSQEESVIEQYF,-,14,TRBV4-3
CASSTRTGLNTEAFF,TRBD1,15,TRBV7-9
CSARDWILSAFF,-,12,TRBV20-1
CASTGGAGTEAFF,-,13,TRBV5-6
CASSFRGRGGHEQYF,-,15,TRBV28
CSARSVTYEQYF,-,12,TRBV20-1
CASSPRGGRNEKLFF,-,15,TRBV6-1
CASRDRTNYGYTF,TRBD1,13,TRBV12-3/TRBV12-4
CASSASGSLETQYF,TRBD2,14,TRBV27
CASSRREGGVGSPLHF,-,16,TRBV3-1
CASCQDRAGGETQYF,TRBD2,15,TRBV3-1
CSARDRVSYNEQFF,TRBD1,14,TRBV20-1
CAWRAPAGAMYNEQFF,TRBD2,16,TRBV30
CSVAGTANTGELFF,TRBD1,14,TRBV29-1
CAISDRTDTEAFF,-,13,TRBV10-3